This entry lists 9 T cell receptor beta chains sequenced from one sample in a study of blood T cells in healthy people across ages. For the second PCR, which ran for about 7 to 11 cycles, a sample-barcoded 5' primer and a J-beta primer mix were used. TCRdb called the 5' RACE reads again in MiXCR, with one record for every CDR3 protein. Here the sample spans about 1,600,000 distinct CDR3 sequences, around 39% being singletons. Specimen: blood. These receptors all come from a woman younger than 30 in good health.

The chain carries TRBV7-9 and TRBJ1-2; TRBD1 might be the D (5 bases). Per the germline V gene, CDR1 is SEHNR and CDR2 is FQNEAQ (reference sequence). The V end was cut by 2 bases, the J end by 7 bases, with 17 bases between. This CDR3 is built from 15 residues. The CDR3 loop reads CASSLPNEAGCGYTF. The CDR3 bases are TGTGCCAGCAGCTTACCAAATGAAGCAGGGTGTGGCTACACCTTC.

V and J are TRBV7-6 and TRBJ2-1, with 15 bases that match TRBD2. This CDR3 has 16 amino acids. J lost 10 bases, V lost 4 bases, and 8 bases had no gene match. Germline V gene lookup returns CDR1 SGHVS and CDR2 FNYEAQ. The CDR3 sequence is CASSSPGLAGGWEQFF. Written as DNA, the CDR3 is TGTGCCAGCAGCTCCCCGGGACTAGCGGGAGGATGGGAGCAGTTCTTC.

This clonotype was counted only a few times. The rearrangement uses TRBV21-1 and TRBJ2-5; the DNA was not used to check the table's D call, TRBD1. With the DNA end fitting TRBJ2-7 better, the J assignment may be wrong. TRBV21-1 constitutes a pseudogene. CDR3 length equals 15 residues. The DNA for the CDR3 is TGTGCCAGCAGCAAGGGGGACACGACTTACTACGAGCAGTACTTC. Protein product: CASSKGDTTYYEQYF.

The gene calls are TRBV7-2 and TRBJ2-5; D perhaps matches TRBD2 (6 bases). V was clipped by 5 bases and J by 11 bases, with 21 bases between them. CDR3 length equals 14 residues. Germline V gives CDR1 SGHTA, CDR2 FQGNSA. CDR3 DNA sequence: TGTACCAGCAGCCCGGAAGGGGCTTCGGGGGAGCAGTACTTC. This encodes CTSSPEGASGEQYF.

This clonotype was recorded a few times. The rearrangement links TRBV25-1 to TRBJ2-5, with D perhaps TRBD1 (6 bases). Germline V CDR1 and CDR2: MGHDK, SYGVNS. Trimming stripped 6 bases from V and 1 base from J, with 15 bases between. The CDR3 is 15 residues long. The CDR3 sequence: CASSGSPGAQETQYF. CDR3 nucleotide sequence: TGTGCCAGCAGCGGGTCTCCAGGGGCCCAAGAGACCCAGTACTTC.

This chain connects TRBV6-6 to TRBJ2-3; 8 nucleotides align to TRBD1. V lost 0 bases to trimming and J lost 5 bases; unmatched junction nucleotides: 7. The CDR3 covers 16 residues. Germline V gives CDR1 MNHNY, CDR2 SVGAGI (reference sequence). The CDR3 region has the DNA TGTGCCAGCAGTTACTCGAGGCAGGGGGCAGGAGATACGCAGTATTTT. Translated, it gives CASSYSRQGAGDTQYF.

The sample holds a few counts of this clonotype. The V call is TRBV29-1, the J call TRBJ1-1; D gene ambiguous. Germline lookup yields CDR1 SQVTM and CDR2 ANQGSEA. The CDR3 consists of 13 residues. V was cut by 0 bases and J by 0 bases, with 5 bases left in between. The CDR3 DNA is TGCAGCGTTGAAGAGGTCCTGAACACTGAAGCTTTCTTT. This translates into CSVEEVLNTEAFF.

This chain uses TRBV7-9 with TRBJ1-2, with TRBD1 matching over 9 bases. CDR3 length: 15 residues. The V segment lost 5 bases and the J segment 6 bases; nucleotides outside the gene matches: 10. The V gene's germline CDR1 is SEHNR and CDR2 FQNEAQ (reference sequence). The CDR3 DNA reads TGTGCCAGCAGCCCAACGACAGGGGGAATCGATGGCTACACCTTC. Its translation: CASSPTTGGIDGYTF.

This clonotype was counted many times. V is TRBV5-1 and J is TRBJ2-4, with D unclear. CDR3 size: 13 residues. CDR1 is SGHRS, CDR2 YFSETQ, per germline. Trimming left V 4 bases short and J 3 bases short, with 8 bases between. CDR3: CASSRIGKNIQYF. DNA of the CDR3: TGCGCCAGCAGCCGTATTGGCAAAAACATTCAGTACTTC.